This T cell receptor gamma chain comes out of a study of gamma delta lymphoproliferative disorders and STAT genes (dated by TCRdb to between 2018 and 2020). Background for the entire study: Gamma-chain libraries were prepared from at least 50 ng of genomic DNA using the LymphoTrack Dx TCRG Assay. Since no corresponding Invivoscribe delta assay was available, delta-chain libraries were prepared following the standard operating procedure of the EuroClonality-NGS working group. The study profiled TCR gamma and delta CDR3 repertoires by deep sequencing in Tgammadelta lymphoproliferative disease patients and healthy controls, within a larger immunophenotypic and STAT-mutation study. Two gamma-chain samples and all delta-chain samples were sequenced twice to confirm results. What the study reported, not specific to this receptor: Control T cells likely spanned varied maturation stages, while leukemic cells were skewed toward terminal effectors, potentially limiting patient-control comparisons. According to the authors, NGS specificity may be reduced at low frequencies, so whether leukemic clones are public or private needs confirmation. Nearly all major patient gamma and delta clonotypes were public, shared with at least one healthy donor; only two gamma clonotypes were private to disease. When whole repertoires were clustered, patient gamma repertoires were grouped separately from healthy controls, whereas no separation between groups was observed for delta repertoires.

In both library preparation methods, multiplex PCR was run with primers aimed at the conserved V and J regions of the TCR genes. The amplicons were purified, pooled and then sequenced on an Illumina MiSeq platform. As for the original processing: V(D)J alignment, clonotype assembly and translation were performed with MiXCR, whereas functionality assessment and CDR3 repertoire analyses were performed with VDJtools. CDR3 was defined per IMGT, and analyses were restricted to productive sequences using functional genes, excluding ORF genes and pseudogenes. A custom Python script was used to search all patients and controls for identical amino acid CDR3s of major clonotypes (frequency >=5%). Clonotype frequencies in patients versus controls were compared with a one-sided non-parametric Wilcoxon test. In TCRdb, clones were called once more from the public reads by CATT, and rows of identical DNA were later combined. Here the V and J calls rest on TCRdb's processing, not on the authors' analysis. This sample is represented by more than 900 gamma-chain clones; under 25% of them were singletons. 39% of the sample lies in the top ten.

TCR sequencing was performed on genomic DNA from peripheral blood mononuclear cells isolated from patients and controls. The control group, matched to the patients for age and sex, consisted of 23 healthy adult blood donors (approximately 12 males and approximately 11 females) with a median age of almost 65 years. Its CDR3 holds 18 amino acids, cysteine through phenylalanine. Solely the CDR3 DNA is kept, with 54 bases framed from the first base. After removal of 1 base from V and 2 bases from J, the junction retains 17 bases not matched to a gene. The germline V gene gives CDR1 as EGSTGY and CDR2 as YDSYTSSV. This clone is characterized as medium-sized (0.01 to 0.1%). The clone's antigen remains unknown. Qualities for individual bases were not recorded, and no much larger clone is one base off.

Sequencing was performed on blood. The TCR originated in a human donor in good health. Rearrangement joined TRGV4 to TRGJ1 or TRGJ2. Assignment of the J gene here rests on matching the DNA to germline, because TCRdb gives none. At the DNA level, the sequence is TGTGCCACCTGGGATGGTCTAGGTCAGGTCGGGGATTATTATAAGAAACTCTTT. The encoded protein is CATWDGLGQVGDYYKKLF.